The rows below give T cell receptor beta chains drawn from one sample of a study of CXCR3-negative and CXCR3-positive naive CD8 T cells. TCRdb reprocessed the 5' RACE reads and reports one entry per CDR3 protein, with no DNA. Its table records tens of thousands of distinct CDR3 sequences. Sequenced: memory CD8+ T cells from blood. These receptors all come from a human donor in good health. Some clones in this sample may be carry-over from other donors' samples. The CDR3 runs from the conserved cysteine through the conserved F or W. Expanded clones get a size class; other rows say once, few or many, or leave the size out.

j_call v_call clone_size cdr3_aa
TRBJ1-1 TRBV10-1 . CASSDSAVNTEAFF
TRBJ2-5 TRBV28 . CASSREEETQYF
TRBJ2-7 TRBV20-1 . CSARELAGGSYEQYF
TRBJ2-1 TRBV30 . CAWSVGTGEDEQFF
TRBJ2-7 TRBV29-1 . CSVEFPGAYEQYF
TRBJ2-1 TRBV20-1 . CSALAGGDYNEQFF
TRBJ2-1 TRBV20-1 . CSDEGLAVSGGSYNEQFF
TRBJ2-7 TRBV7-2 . CASSLVLAGGSYEQYF
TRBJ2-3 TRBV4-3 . CASSQDLAGRTDTQYF
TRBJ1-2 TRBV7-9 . CASSLPYSYGYTF
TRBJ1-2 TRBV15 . CATVSGAGDYGYTF
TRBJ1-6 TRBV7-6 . CASSLAPGSSYNSPLHF
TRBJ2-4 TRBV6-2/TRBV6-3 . CASSSDRVKNIQYF
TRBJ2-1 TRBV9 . CASTRGTSGGHEQFF
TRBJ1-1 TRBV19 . CASSMTGGWTEAFF
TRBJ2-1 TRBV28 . CASSLESGGAGNEQFF
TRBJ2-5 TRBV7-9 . CASSKPGGKETQYF
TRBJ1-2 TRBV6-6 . CASSENTGTGDGYTF
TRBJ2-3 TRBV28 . CASRETGVLTDTQYF
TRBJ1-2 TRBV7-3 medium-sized CASSLYPTSGGDYGYTF
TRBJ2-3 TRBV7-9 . CASSPLGRVSTDTQYF